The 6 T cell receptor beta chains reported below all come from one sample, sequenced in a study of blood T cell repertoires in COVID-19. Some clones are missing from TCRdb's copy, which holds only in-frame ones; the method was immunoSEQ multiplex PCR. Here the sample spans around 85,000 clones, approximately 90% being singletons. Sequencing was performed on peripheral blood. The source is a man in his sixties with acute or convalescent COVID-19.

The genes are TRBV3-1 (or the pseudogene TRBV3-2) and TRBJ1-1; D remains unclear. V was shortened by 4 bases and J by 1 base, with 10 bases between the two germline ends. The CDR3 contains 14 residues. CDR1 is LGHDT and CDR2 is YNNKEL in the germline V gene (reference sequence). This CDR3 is CASSRTDSNTEAFF. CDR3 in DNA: TGTGCCAGCAGCCGGACTGATTCGAACACTGAAGCTTTCTTT.

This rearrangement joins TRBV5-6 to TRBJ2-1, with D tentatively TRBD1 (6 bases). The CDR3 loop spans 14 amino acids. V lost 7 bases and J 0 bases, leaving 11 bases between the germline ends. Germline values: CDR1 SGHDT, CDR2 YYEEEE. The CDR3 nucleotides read TGTGCCAGCGGGGACACCAGCTCCTACAATGAGCAGTTCTTC. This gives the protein CASGDTSSYNEQFF.

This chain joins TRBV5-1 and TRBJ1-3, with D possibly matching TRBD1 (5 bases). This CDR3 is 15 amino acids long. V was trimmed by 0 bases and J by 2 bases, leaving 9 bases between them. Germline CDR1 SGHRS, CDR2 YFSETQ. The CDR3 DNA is TGCGCCAGCAGCTTGGGGTCAGGGACTGGAAACACCATATATTTT. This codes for CASSLGSGTGNTIYF.

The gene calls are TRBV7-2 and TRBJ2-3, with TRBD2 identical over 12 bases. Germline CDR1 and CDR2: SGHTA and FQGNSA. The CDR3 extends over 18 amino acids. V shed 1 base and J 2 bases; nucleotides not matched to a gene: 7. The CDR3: CASSLDPGLAGTTDTQYF. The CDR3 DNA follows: TGTGCCAGCAGCTTAGACCCTGGACTAGCGGGGACCACAGATACGCAGTATTTT.

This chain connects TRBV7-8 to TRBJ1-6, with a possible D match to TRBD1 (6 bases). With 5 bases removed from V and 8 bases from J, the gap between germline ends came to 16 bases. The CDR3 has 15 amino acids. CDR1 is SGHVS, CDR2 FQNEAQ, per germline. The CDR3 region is CASSTRGGADSPLHF. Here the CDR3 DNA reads TGTGCCAGCAGCACGAGGGGGGGGGCCGATTCACCCCTCCACTTT.

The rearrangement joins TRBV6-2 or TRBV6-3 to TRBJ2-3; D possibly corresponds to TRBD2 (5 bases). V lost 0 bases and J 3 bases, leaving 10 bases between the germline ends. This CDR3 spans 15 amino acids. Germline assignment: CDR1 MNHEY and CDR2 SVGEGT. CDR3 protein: CASSYSDRGTDTQYF. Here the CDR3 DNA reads TGTGCCAGCAGTTACTCGGACCGGGGAACAGATACGCAGTATTTT.